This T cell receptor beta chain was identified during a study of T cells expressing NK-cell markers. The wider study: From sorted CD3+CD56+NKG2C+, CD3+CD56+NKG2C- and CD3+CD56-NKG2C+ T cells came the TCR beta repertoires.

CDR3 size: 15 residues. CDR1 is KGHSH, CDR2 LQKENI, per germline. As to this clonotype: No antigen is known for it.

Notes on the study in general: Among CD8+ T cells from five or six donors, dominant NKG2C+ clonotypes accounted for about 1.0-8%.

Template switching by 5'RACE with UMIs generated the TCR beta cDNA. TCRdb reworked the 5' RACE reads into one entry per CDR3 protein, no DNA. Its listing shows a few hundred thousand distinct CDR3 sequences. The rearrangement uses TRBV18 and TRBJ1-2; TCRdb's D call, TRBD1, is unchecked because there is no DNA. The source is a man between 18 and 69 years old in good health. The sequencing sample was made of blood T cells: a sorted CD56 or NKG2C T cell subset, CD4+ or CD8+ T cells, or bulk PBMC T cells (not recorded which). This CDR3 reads CASSPGTGQLYGYTF. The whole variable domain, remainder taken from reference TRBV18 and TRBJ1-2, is NAGVMQNPRHLVRRRGQEARLRCSPMKGHSHVYWYRQLPEEGLKFMVYLQKENIIDESGMPKERFSAEFPKEGPSILRIQQVVRGDSAAYFCASSPGTGQLYGYTFGSGTRLTVV.